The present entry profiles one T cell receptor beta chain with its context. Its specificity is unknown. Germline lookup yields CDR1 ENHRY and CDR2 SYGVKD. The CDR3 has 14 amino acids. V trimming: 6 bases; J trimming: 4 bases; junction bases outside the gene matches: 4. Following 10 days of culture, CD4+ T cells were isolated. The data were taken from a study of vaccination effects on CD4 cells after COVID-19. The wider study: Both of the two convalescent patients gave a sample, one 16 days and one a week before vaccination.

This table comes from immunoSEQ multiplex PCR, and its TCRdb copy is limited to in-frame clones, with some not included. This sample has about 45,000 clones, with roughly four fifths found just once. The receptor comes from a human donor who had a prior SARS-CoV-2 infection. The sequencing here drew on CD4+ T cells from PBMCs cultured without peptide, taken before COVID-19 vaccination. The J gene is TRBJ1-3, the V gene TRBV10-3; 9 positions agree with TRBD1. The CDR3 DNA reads TGTGCCATCAGCCCGACAGGGGGGGGAAACACCATATATTTT. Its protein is CAISPTGGGNTIYF.